This TCR beta chain stems from a study of cytomegalovirus exposure and HLA in healthy donors (TCRdb year 2017). Notes on the research overall: An earlier analysis of 587 of the donors reported about 250 Gb of sequence data and 117 million unique TCR beta sequences from some 180 million T cells. Donor age, sex, ethnicity and CMV serostatus were compiled alongside the repertoire data. An earlier analysis of 587 of the donors used high-throughput TCR beta sequencing to judge whether each TCR beta V gene segment behaved as functional or pseudogenic. A later genetic analysis used genome-wide SNP genotypes for 398 of the 666 donors, treating that subset as a discovery cohort. The study profiled the T cell repertoires of under 700 subjects by immunosequencing and related them to cytomegalovirus serostatus. A separate validation cohort of 100 to 150 different subjects was used in addition to the roughly 700-subject first cohort. Typing coverage varied by locus: roughly 629-640 donors for A, B, C, DRB1 and DQB1; approximately 520 for DQA1; some 610 for DPA1; approximately 450 for DPB1. All discovery cohort repertoires had been generated on a single sequencing platform. An early release that covered 640 HLA-typed donors contained approximately 290 gigabases of sequencing data and tens of millions of unique TCR sequences. To study patterns of TCR occurrence, a later analysis re-analyzed previously published TCR beta repertoires from more than 550 donors and added high-resolution HLA genotyping. The study was designed to test whether signatures of past pathogen exposure could be identified by cataloging public T cell receptors. HLA typing covered class I and class II loci at four-digit resolution. Roughly 5 DR-DQ haplotypes were handled as single units for association and clustering, since linkage in the cohort was strong. Among a few hundred genotyped donors of the cohort, an average of about 240,000 unique TCR beta nucleotide sequences were sequenced per donor, roughly a sixth of them non-productive. Of the 350 to 450 genotyped donors, roughly 80% fell in the genetic ancestry cluster associated with self-reported Caucasian donors. To predict cytomegalovirus infection status, the study brought together high-throughput TCR immunosequencing, statistical association of individual TCRs with disease status, and machine learning. Rather than using new phenotypic data, the later analysis identified candidate immune exposures from TCR beta sequences and from how often those sequences occurred across donors.

With respect to this clone: Its antigen has not been determined. No much larger clone exists at a distance of one base, and base qualities are not known.

Results the study describes overall, beyond this receptor: In a later analysis, TCR association rates were found to vary across HLA loci, with the most associated TCRs seen for DRB1 alleles and the fewest for HLA-C alleles. Because counts were too low, approximately 18 rarely observed V segments, including chromosome 9 orphons, were excluded from the earlier analysis of fewer than 650 of the donors. The presence/absence analyses assumed that sequencing depth was roughly uniform across donors, and that assumption may not be true. Correlated functional status among segregating V segments might be attributable to linkage disequilibrium, but an unknown experimental factor could not be ruled out. The authors suggested that the approach could potentially be generalized to other disease states and immunological phenotypes. A later genetic analysis reported fewer N-insertions in productive TCRs among donors in an Asian-associated ancestry cluster than the roughly 640-donor mean. Most TCR sequences were observed very rarely across donors, whereas some public TCRs were present in many individuals. Because HLA typing was missing for some donors at each locus, association tests included only the typed subset. In this cohort, only TCR beta chains were sequenced, and detectable features were limited by the absence of alpha or paired-chain data. CMV serostatus was the only immune exposure information available for the cohort. In a later analysis, several top co-occurrence clusters were reported to appear linked to parvovirus B19, influenza, CMV and Epstein-Barr virus. Three of the identified cytomegalovirus-associated TCR beta chains were confirmed in vitro to be specific for cytomegalovirus antigens. A further reported finding was that TCR beta sequences accurately predicted the HLA-A and HLA-B alleles for most subjects in the first cohort. In an earlier analysis of about 600 of the donors, most TCR beta V segments appeared in productive rearrangements about 87% or about 30% of the time, broadly matching IMGT annotations. A later analysis associated around 16,000 TCR beta sequences with specific HLA alleles at a false discovery rate of 0.05. In a later analysis, most CMV-associated TCR beta chains were found to appear HLA-restricted, with HLA associations seemingly driven largely by CMV exposure. In the study, approximately 160 TCR beta chains were listed as associated with cytomegalovirus. V-gene and J-gene trimming of TCR beta chains was associated with a missense DCLRE1C variant in a later genetic analysis, and the association was replicated in an independent cohort. The classifier was reported to diagnose cytomegalovirus status with high specificity and sensitivity in both the original cohort and the validation cohort. When HLA alleles, especially DR and DQ, strongly co-occurred, attributing TCR associations to individual alleles was difficult. A later analysis found that HLA-associated TCR beta chains were more clonally expanded and had lower generation probabilities than equally common non-associated chains. A cluster of highly shared sequence variants was judged likely to represent a technical artifact of the sequencing pipeline.

The library was obtained by the immunoSEQ multiplex PCR assay. The multiplex PCR relied on a mix of 60 forward primers for TCR Vbeta segments and 13 reverse primers for TCR Jbeta segments. The CDR3 region of rearranged TCR beta genes was amplified from genomic DNA with a multiplex PCR assay. On the Illumina HiSeq System, the amplified TCR beta libraries were sequenced as 87-base-pair reads. As for how the authors treated the data: A later analysis tallied around 87 million unique TCR beta chains across the 610 or so repertoires, and some 12 million of those chains were shared by two or more donors. Raw reads were error-corrected and collapsed into unique sequences with a nearest-neighbor algorithm that merged closely related sequences to remove PCR and sequencing errors. Alignment of CDR3 sequences to IMGT reference sequences was used to assign V, D and J gene segments. For a sequence to be retained, a match of at least six nucleotides to both a V gene segment and a J gene segment was required. Rearrangements were classified as productive when the CDR3 lacked stop codons and remained in frame with V and J, and all other rearrangements were classified as non-productive. CDR3 was defined according to IMGT convention as the region running from the second conserved V-encoded cysteine to the conserved J-encoded phenylalanine. In an earlier analysis of around 540 of the donors, sequences lacking an unambiguous match to a single V gene segment were excluded. In an earlier analysis of more than 500 of the donors, a V segment was called functional when productive rearrangements were above 56.7%, and segregating when the standard deviation between donors exceeded 5%. To diagnose cytomegalovirus status from the catalog of TCR beta chain sequences, a statistical classification framework was built. In a later analysis, TCR nucleotide sequences were compared against IMGT/GENE-DB human TR gene sequences so that V and J genes could be assigned. Using the TCRdist pipeline, a later analysis assigned CDR3 sequences along with most-parsimonious VDJ recombination scenarios. In a later analysis, each TCR beta chain was defined by its CDR3 amino acid sequence together with its V-gene family, and reads lacking a unique V-gene family were excluded. In a later analysis, 450 to 600 highly shared, low-generation-probability nucleotide sequences were removed to address suspected cross-contamination and a sequencing artifact. In a later analysis, a clonal expansion index for each public chain was calculated from normalized within-repertoire ranks of inferred template counts. A later analysis computed generation probabilities with a VDJ recombination model fitted to out-of-frame rearrangements, and checked the results against IGoR. In a later analysis, TCR-TCR, TCR-HLA and TCR-CMV co-occurrence was scored with hypergeometric tests, and a repertoire-size bias correction was applied to TCR pairs. A later analysis estimated false discovery rates by permuting HLA or CMV assignments 20 times. In a later analysis, co-occurring TCRs were grouped using DBSCAN, and TCRdist sequence similarity was added for clustering within HLA-allele-positive subsets. Repertoires with fewer than 30,000 or more than 120,000 public chains were left out of co-occurrence clustering, as were about 5 repertoires with anomalous nucleotide sharing. In its TCRdb copy, this immuneACCESS table keeps in-frame sequences only and misses some clones. Where compared with another copy, unresolved V genes explain less than half of these, and the others have no known cause. V, J and clone size are those of that table, while D and trimming were read from the DNA. The sample yields 45,000 to 70,000 clones; roughly 82% were counted once. Jointly, the top ten make up 1.6% of the sample.

The cohort consisted of 666 healthy bone marrow donors. At the time of sampling, every cohort member was nominally healthy, though immune exposures that went unrecorded were likely present. The donor tested CMV seronegative, placing the donor among the approximately 360 seronegative members of the cohort. Every donor gave a peripheral blood sample, and the peripheral blood mononuclear cells from that sample were used for TCR beta sequencing. Genomic DNA was extracted from the blood cell samples with the Qiagen DNeasy Blood Extraction Kit. Sequenced: PBMCs. This clonotype was sampled from a man aged 30-40 years in good health and CMV-seronegative.

CDR3 protein: CASSSGPGGTEAFF. The nucleotide sequence is given as TGTGCCAGCAGCTCAGGGCCCGGGGGCACTGAAGCTTTCTTT. The V and J genes are TRBV6-5 and TRBJ1-1; possibly the D gene is TRBD1, per 5 matching bases. A distance of 15 bases separates the germline ends of V and J, which lose 6 bases and 4 bases respectively. The germline V gene sets CDR1 to MNHEY and CDR2 to SVGAGI. The CDR3 contains 14 residues, cysteine and phenylalanine counted. Only CDR3 DNA remains: 42 bases, in frame from the first base.